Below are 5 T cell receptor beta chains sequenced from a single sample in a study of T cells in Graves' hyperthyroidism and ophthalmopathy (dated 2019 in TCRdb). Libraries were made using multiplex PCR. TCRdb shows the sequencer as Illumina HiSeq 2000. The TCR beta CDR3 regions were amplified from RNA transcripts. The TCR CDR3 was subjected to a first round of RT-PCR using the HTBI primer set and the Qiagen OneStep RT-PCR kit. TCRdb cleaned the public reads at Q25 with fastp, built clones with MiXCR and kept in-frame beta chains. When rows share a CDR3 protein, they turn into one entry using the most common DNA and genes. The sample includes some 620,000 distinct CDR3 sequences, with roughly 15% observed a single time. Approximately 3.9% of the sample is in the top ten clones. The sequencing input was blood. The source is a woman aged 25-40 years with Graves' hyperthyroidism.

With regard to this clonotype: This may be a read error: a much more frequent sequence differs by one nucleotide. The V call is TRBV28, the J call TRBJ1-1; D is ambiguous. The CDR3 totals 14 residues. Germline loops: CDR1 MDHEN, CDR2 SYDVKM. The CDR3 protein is CASSYGEVNTGAFF. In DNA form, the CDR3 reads TGTGCCAGCAGTTATGGGGAGGTGAACACTGGAGCTTTCTTT.

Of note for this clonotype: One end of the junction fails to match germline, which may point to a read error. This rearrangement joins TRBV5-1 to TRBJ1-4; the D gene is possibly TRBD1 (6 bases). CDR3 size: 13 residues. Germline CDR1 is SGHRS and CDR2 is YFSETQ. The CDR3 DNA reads TGTGCCAGTAGGCGGACAGTTAATGAAAAACTGTTTTTT. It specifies CASRRTVNEKLFF.

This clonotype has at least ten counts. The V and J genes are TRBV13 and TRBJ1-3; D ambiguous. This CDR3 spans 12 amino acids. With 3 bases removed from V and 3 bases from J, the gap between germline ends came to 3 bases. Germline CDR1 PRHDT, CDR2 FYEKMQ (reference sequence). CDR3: CASSFYGNTIYF. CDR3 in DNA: TGTGCCAGCAGCTTTTATGGAAACACCATATATTTT.

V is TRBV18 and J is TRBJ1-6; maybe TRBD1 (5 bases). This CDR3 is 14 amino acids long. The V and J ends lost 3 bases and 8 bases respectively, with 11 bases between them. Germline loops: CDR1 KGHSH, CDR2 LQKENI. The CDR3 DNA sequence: TGTGCCAGCTCACCGGGAAGGGGCGATTCACCCCTCCACTTT. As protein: CASSPGRGDSPLHF.

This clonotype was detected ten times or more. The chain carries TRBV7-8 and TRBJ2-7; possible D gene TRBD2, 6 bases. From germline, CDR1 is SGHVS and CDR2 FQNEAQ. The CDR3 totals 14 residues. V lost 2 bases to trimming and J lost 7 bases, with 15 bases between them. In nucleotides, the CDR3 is TGTGCCAGCAGCTTAAGCCGGGGACTGTTGGAGCAGTACTTC. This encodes CASSLSRGLLEQYF.